Listed here are 32 T cell receptor beta chains from one sample, sequenced in a study of T cell responses to AZD1222 COVID-19 vaccine. TCRdb's table, derived via immunoSEQ multiplex PCR, lists solely in-frame clones and lacks some. The sample gives 70,000 or so clones, around four fifths of which show up once; roughly 25% is in the top ten. The sample was peripheral blood, taken 28 days after the second AZD1222 dose. Every receptor here comes from an adult who received the AZD1222 COVID-19 vaccine.

This chain joins TRBV5-1 and TRBJ2-3; D may match TRBD1 or TRBD2 (6 bases each). The length of the CDR3 is 16 residues. Germline V CDR1 and CDR2: SGHRS, YFSETQ. The V end lost 1 base, the J end lost 0 bases, and 12 bases lay between the germline ends. The CDR3 spells CASSLLGGLSTDTQYF. In nucleotides, the CDR3 is TGCGCCAGCAGCTTGTTAGGGGGACTTAGCACAGATACGCAGTATTTT.

CDR3 sequence reads: CASSLGQGNYGYTF. Here the CDR3 DNA reads TGTGCCAGCAGCTTAGGGCAGGGAAACTATGGCTACACCTTC. The chain employs TRBV7-9 and TRBJ1-2, with a possible D match to TRBD1 (5 bases). This CDR3 is 14 amino acids long. Trimming took off 1 base at V and 2 bases at J, with 8 bases between the two ends. Germline CDR1 is SEHNR and CDR2 is FQNEAQ (reference sequence).

This chain uses TRBV5-6 with TRBJ2-5, with 8 bases lining up with TRBD2. After removal of 0 bases from V and 5 bases from J, the junction contained 15 bases not matched to a gene. This CDR3 spans 18 amino acids. CDR1 SGHDT and CDR2 YYEEEE come from the germline V gene. Written as DNA, the CDR3 is TGTGCCAGCAGCTTGGAGGCGGGGGGAACTAGCGTCTGGGAGACCCAGTACTTC. The encoded protein is CASSLEAGGTSVWETQYF.

This CDR3 is CASRPGKGSDTQYF. In DNA, the CDR3 is TGTGCCAGCAGACCCGGGAAGGGATCAGATACGCAGTATTTT. This chain connects TRBV6-6 to TRBJ2-3; a weak D match, TRBD2 (5 bases). This CDR3 contains 14 residues. Germline-derived CDR1 and CDR2 are MNHNY and SVGAGI (reference sequence). V gave up 6 bases and J gave up 4 bases, with 14 bases separating them.

The chain carries TRBV6-5 and TRBJ2-3; 10 bases align to TRBD1. The V gene end was trimmed by 7 bases and the J gene end by 6 bases; junction bases not matched to a gene: 7. The CDR3 has 14 amino acids. Looked up from germline, CDR1 is MNHEY and CDR2 is SVGAGI. This chain's CDR3 is CASKTGGLGDTQYF. CDR3 DNA sequence: TGTGCCAGCAAGACAGGGGGCTTGGGGGATACGCAGTATTTT.

The V and J genes are TRBV6-5 and TRBJ1-1; D possibly corresponds to TRBD1 (5 bases). Germline V gives CDR1 MNHEY, CDR2 SVGAGI. Trimming cost V 6 bases and J 1 base, with 9 bases left between them. This CDR3 has 13 amino acids. The CDR3 is CASSRDGNTEAFF. The CDR3 DNA reads TGTGCCAGCAGCCGGGACGGGAACACTGAAGCTTTCTTT.

This chain connects TRBV28 to TRBJ1-2; 7 bases align to TRBD1. This CDR3 is 13 amino acids long. The junction had 4 bases not matched to a gene; V was cut back by 2 bases and J by 7 bases. Germline V gene sequence: CDR1 MDHEN, CDR2 SYDVKM. The CDR3 reads CASSLKGASGYTF. In DNA form, the CDR3 reads TGTGCCAGCAGTTTAAAGGGGGCGTCTGGCTACACCTTC.

The rearrangement uses TRBV9 and TRBJ2-3; 10 bases align to TRBD2. Germline V lookup: CDR1 SGDLS, CDR2 YYNGEE. The CDR3 loop spans 15 amino acids. V gave up 4 bases and J gave up 4 bases; unmatched junction bases: 6. CDR3 sequence reads: CASSPESGGADTQYF. CDR3 nucleotides: TGTGCCAGCAGCCCGGAGAGCGGGGGGGCAGATACGCAGTATTTT.

This clone has a single count. The chain carries TRBV30 and TRBJ1-3, with D tentatively TRBD1 (5 bases). Germline V gene sequence: CDR1 GTSNPN, CDR2 SVGIG (reference sequence). The V end lost 1 base, the J end lost 1 base, and 5 bases lay between the germline ends. This CDR3 comprises 13 residues. CDR3 coding DNA: TGTGCCTGGAGTGGACAGTCTGGAAACACCATATATTTT. Protein: CAWSGQSGNTIYF.

This clone was seen only once. This sequence joins TRBV7-8 and TRBJ1-5; no clear D gene. Germline V lookup: CDR1 SGHVS, CDR2 FQNEAQ. CDR3 length equals 15 residues. The V gene lost 2 bases and the J gene lost 3 bases, with 11 bases spanning the gap. The CDR3 DNA reads as TGTGCCAGCAGCTTACGGGCACAGTACAATCAGCCCCAGCATTTT. Its translation is CASSLRAQYNQPQHF. Full variable domain (outside the CDR3, taken from reference TRBV7-8 and TRBJ1-5): GAGVSQSPRYKVAKRGQDVALRCDPISGHVSLFWYQQALGQGPEFLTYFQNEAQLDKSGLPSDRFFAERPEGSVSTLKIQRTQQEDSAVYLCASSLRAQYNQPQHFGDGTRLSIL.

This clone was picked up a small number of times. The rearrangement uses TRBV6-6 and TRBJ2-7; D not resolved. Trimming stripped 2 bases from V and 6 bases from J, with 11 bases between. The CDR3 is made up of 13 amino acids. CDR1 is MNHNY and CDR2 is SVGAGI in the germline V gene (reference sequence). The CDR3 DNA reads as TGTGCCAGCAGTTACGAGGCAGGCGGCGAGCAGTACTTC. Translating it yields CASSYEAGGEQYF.

The chain carries TRBV11-1 and TRBJ2-1, with D maybe TRBD1 (6 bases). Trimming cost V 3 bases and J 5 bases, with 11 bases left between them. Germline loops: CDR1 SGHAT, CDR2 FQDESV (reference sequence). The CDR3 totals 14 residues. CDR3 nucleotide sequence: TGTGCCAGCAGCTTCCGGACAGAACACAATGAGCAGTTCTTC. Its protein product is CASSFRTEHNEQFF.

The chain combines TRBV7-2 with TRBJ2-1; 10 bases line up with TRBD2. This CDR3 comprises 15 residues. In germline, CDR1 is SGHTA, CDR2 FQGNSA. The CDR3 region has the DNA TGTCCCTTCCCCAAAAAAGCGGGAGGGCCTGGTGAGCAGTTCTTC. This encodes CPFPKKAGGPGEQFF. Together with reference TRBV7-2 and TRBJ2-1, the CDR3 gives the full variable domain: GAGVSQSPSNKVTEKGKDVELRCDPISGHTALYWYRQSLGQGLEFLIYFQGNSAPDKSGLPSDRFSAERTGGSVSTLTIQRTQQEDSAVYLCPFPKKAGGPGEQFFGPGTRLTVL.

This clone was observed a single time. The V call is TRBV4-2, the J call TRBJ2-5, with 15 positions matching TRBD2. There are 19 residues in the CDR3. V lost 0 bases, J lost 5 bases, and 10 bases stayed unmatched. In germline, CDR1 is LGHNA, CDR2 YNFKEQ. CDR3 DNA: TGTGCCAGCAGCCAAGATCTTCGGACTAGCGGGAGGGCATGGGAGACCCAGTACTTC. Amino acids: CASSQDLRTSGRAWETQYF.

V gene TRBV4-1 combines with J gene TRBJ2-7, with 9 bases that match TRBD2. The ends lost 0 bases at V and 2 bases at J; junction bases unmatched: 8. Germline CDR1 MGHRA, CDR2 YSYEKL. The CDR3 spans 17 residues. The chain's CDR3 is CASSQEEAGGLPYEQYF. In DNA form, the CDR3 reads TGCGCCAGCAGCCAAGAAGAAGCGGGAGGCCTCCCCTACGAGCAGTACTTC.

This clone appeared a few times. The chain carries TRBV2 and TRBJ1-2; maybe TRBD1 (6 bases). The CDR3 has 14 residues. In germline, CDR1 is SNHLY, CDR2 FYNNEI. Trimming stripped 10 bases from V and 1 base from J, with 16 bases between. CDR3 sequence (DNA): TGTGCCACCGAGGGGGGACTTTTTAACTATGGCTACACCTTC. It encodes CATEGGLFNYGYTF.

The rearrangement joins TRBV30 to TRBJ2-2; no firm D call. V lost 0 bases and J lost 7, with 12 bases in between. Germline V gene data show CDR1 as GTSNPN and CDR2 as SVGIG (reference sequence). This CDR3 has 14 residues. The CDR3 protein is CAWSVLGSVGELFF. In DNA, the CDR3 is TGTGCCTGGAGTGTACTGGGCTCCGTCGGGGAGCTGTTTTTT.

This clone was seen only once. The V gene is TRBV6-1, the J gene TRBJ2-5, with TRBD2 matching 7 bases. This CDR3 has 16 amino acids. With 1 base clipped from V and 1 base from J, the junction kept 6 bases outside the gene matches. CDR1 MNHNS and CDR2 SASEGT come from the germline V gene. CDR3 in amino acids: CASSEGGGTFQETQYF. The DNA for the CDR3 is TGTGCCAGCAGTGAAGGCGGGGGAACTTTCCAAGAGACCCAGTACTTC.

This rearrangement joins TRBV13 to TRBJ1-2; 7 bases map to TRBD1. V lost 4 bases and J lost 8; bases outside the gene matches: 4. Germline CDR1 PRHDT, CDR2 FYEKMQ (reference sequence). The CDR3 spans 12 residues. The CDR3 loop is CASSSNRGGYTF. The CDR3 DNA is TGTGCCAGCAGCTCCAACAGGGGCGGCTACACCTTC.

The V and J genes are TRBV30 and TRBJ2-2; D not resolved. CDR1 is GTSNPN and CDR2 is SVGIG in the germline V gene (reference sequence). Trimming removed 1 base from V and 4 bases from J, with 7 bases in between. The CDR3 sequence is 13 residues long. The CDR3 region has the DNA TGTGCCTGGAGTGAACATACCACCGGGGAGCTGTTTTTT. It yields the protein CAWSEHTTGELFF.

The chain combines TRBV6-4 with TRBJ2-6, with TRBD2 identical over 7 bases. The CDR3 is 18 amino acids. CDR1 is MRHNA and CDR2 is SNTAGT in the germline V gene. V trimming: 5 bases; J trimming: 0 bases; junction bases outside the gene matches: 10. In DNA, the CDR3 is TGTGCCAGCAGTAGGGGAGCGGGGCTGAGCTCTGGGGCCAACGTCCTGACTTTC. This gives the protein CASSRGAGLSSGANVLTF.

The chain is built from TRBV5-6 and TRBJ2-3; TRBD2 aligns across 14 bases. Germline CDR1 reads SGHDT; CDR2 reads YYEEEE. The CDR3 is 17 amino acids. Trimming at V came to 4 bases and at J to 3 bases, leaving 7 bases not matched to a gene. The CDR3 DNA sequence: TGTGCCAGCAGCCGACTAGCGGGAGGGCCAAGGACAGATACGCAGTATTTT. Protein: CASSRLAGGPRTDTQYF.

The chain carries TRBV27 and TRBJ2-3; D remains unclear. The CDR3 sequence is 12 residues long. Germline V CDR1 and CDR2: MNHEY, SMNVEV (reference sequence). V lost 6 bases and J 2 bases, leaving 6 bases between the germline ends. CDR3: CASSLNTDTQYF. In nucleotides, the CDR3 is TGTGCCAGCAGCCTTAACACAGATACGCAGTATTTT.

This clone was detected only once. The chain carries TRBV18 and TRBJ2-5; D gene unclear. Germline V gene sequence: CDR1 KGHSH, CDR2 LQKENI. V dropped 3 bases and J dropped 0 bases, with 8 bases sitting between them. There are 14 residues in the CDR3. The CDR3 bases are TGTGCCAGCTCACCGCAATGGAACCAAGAGACCCAGTACTTC. Protein: CASSPQWNQETQYF.

This chain connects TRBV4-1 to TRBJ1-3; 7 nucleotides line up with TRBD1. Germline values: CDR1 MGHRA, CDR2 YSYEKL. The CDR3 covers 15 residues. V lost 2 bases, J lost 2 bases, and 3 bases stayed unmatched. The CDR3 region has the DNA TGCGCCAGCAGCCAAATTGACAGGGCTGGAAACACCATATATTTT. The encoded protein is CASSQIDRAGNTIYF.

This clone was picked up one time. This chain uses TRBV5-1 with TRBJ2-2, with 7 bases fitting TRBD1. V lost 3 bases and J lost 1; bases outside the gene matches: 0. The germline gives CDR1 SGHRS, CDR2 YFSETQ. CDR3 length: 14 amino acids. The CDR3 spells CASSWDRNTGELFF. In nucleotides, the CDR3 is TGCGCCAGCAGCTGGGACAGGAACACCGGGGAGCTGTTTTTT.

The rearrangement uses TRBV5-1 and TRBJ1-6; D remains unclear. V gave up 4 bases and J gave up 7 bases, with 15 bases separating them. This CDR3 is built from 15 residues. In germline, CDR1 is SGHRS, CDR2 YFSETQ. Here the CDR3 reads CASSTRPAGNSPLHF. In DNA form, the CDR3 reads TGCGCCAGCAGCACCCGGCCCGCTGGGAATTCACCCCTCCACTTT. The full variable domain, in which reference TRBV5-1 and TRBJ1-6 provide the parts outside the CDR3, is KAGVTQTPRYLIKTRGQQVTLSCSPISGHRSVSWYQQTPGQGLQFLFEYFSETQRNKGNFPGRFSGRQFSNSRSEMNVSTLELGDSALYLCASSTRPAGNSPLHFGNGTRLTVT.

A few counts support this clone. This rearrangement joins TRBV7-2 to TRBJ2-6; TRBD2 aligns across 12 bases. Looked up from germline, CDR1 is SGHTA and CDR2 is FQGNSA. V was pared by 5 bases and J by 0 bases, with 2 bases of the junction left unmatched. The CDR3 sequence is 17 residues long. CDR3: CASSGLAGISGANVLTF. The CDR3 bases are TGTGCCAGCAGCGGACTAGCGGGAATCTCTGGGGCCAACGTCCTGACTTTC. Full variable domain (outside the CDR3, taken from reference TRBV7-2 and TRBJ2-6): GAGVSQSPSNKVTEKGKDVELRCDPISGHTALYWYRQSLGQGLEFLIYFQGNSAPDKSGLPSDRFSAERTGGSVSTLTIQRTQQEDSAVYLCASSGLAGISGANVLTFGAGSRLTVL.

The CDR3 here is CASSIQTATNYGYTF. Written as DNA, the CDR3 is TGTGCCAGTAGTATCCAAACTGCAACCAACTATGGCTACACCTTC. This chain links TRBV19 with TRBJ1-2; no definite D call. This CDR3 has 15 amino acids. Germline values: CDR1 LNHDA, CDR2 SQIVND (reference sequence). With 3 bases removed from V and 2 bases from J, the gap between germline ends came to 13 bases. The full variable domain, rest sourced from reference TRBV19 and TRBJ1-2, is DGGITQSPKYLFRKEGQNVTLSCEQNLNHDAMYWYRQDPGQGLRLIYYSQIVNDFQKGDIAEGYSVSREKKESFPLTVTSAQKNPTAFYLCASSIQTATNYGYTFGSGTRLTVV.

The chain recombines TRBV5-5 with TRBJ1-2; 7 bases line up with TRBD1. Per the germline V gene, CDR1 is SGHKS and CDR2 is YYEKEE (reference sequence). CDR3 length: 16 residues. The V and J ends lost 6 bases and 4 bases, in that order; junction bases with no gene match: 15. The CDR3 bases are TGTGCCAGCAACCTCGTGACAGGGACGCCACCCTATGGCTACACCTTC. It translates to CASNLVTGTPPYGYTF.

The chain is built from TRBV6-6 and TRBJ1-2; D call uncertain. The CDR3 loop spans 13 amino acids. V gave up 6 bases and J gave up 3 bases, with 11 bases separating them. Germline V gene data show CDR1 as MNHNY and CDR2 as SVGAGI (reference sequence). CDR3 coding DNA: TGTGCCAGCAGCAGCGGGAGGGACTATGGCTACACCTTC. As protein: CASSSGRDYGYTF.

The chain has TRBV6-1 and TRBJ1-4; 11 positions match TRBD1. The CDR3 has 17 amino acids. From germline, CDR1 is MNHNS and CDR2 SASEGT. The junction had 7 bases not matched to a gene; V was cut back by 4 bases and J by 3 bases. CDR3 nucleotides: TGTGCCAGCAGTGTAGGACAGGGGGCCCTTGCTAATGAAAAACTGTTTTTT. Its protein product is CASSVGQGALANEKLFF.